Below are 22 T cell receptor beta chains sequenced from a single sample in a study of human T cells and chemical hapten exposure. Time point denoted: patch test 1, 2 weeks after DPC sensitization. Noted treatment: therapeutic diphenylcyclopropenone sensitization with weekly scalp DPC. MiXCR, applied by TCRdb to the RACE reads, yields one record per CDR3 protein. The sample holds roughly 45,000 distinct CDR3 sequences, 9.3% seen once. Here the sequenced sample was whole blood, taken in connection with sensitization to the hapten diphenylcyclopropenone (DPC). The receptors here all came from a woman aged 45 to 65 with alopecia areata. Some clones in this sample may be carry-over from other donors' samples.

This clonotype was counted at least ten times. An end of the junction does not agree with germline; a read error may underlie this. The rearrangement uses TRBV20-1 and TRBJ1-1; TRBD1 might be the D (5 bases). In germline, CDR1 is DFQATT, CDR2 SNEGSKA (reference sequence). The CDR3 contains 13 residues. The CDR3 nucleotides read TGCAGTGCTAGCACCGGGACGGGTGAAAAAGCACTCTTT. This gives the protein CSASTGTGEKALF.

This clonotype was seen many times. The CDR3 sequence is CASGRGTGELFF. The CDR3 DNA follows: TGTGCCAGTGGCCGGGGCACCGGGGAGCTGTTTTTT. The J gene is TRBJ2-2, the V gene TRBV19; D is possibly TRBD2 (5 bases). Germline CDR1 LNHDA, CDR2 SQIVND (reference sequence). V lost 8 bases and J 4 bases, leaving 8 bases between the germline ends. The CDR3 length is 12 residues.

The V and J genes are TRBV7-9 and TRBJ1-2; the D gene is possibly TRBD1 (6 bases). The length of the CDR3 is 14 residues. The germline CDR1 and CDR2 sequences are SEHNR and FQNEAQ (reference sequence). Trimming took 7 bases from V and 2 from J, leaving 14 bases between them. The CDR3: CASKLGASNYGYTF. CDR3 nucleotide sequence: TGTGCCAGCAAGTTGGGGGCGAGCAACTATGGCTACACCTTC.

This clonotype was detected many times. The gene calls are TRBV20-1 and TRBJ2-7; perhaps TRBD2 as D (6 bases). V was trimmed by 1 base and J by 5 bases, leaving 12 bases between them. CDR1 is DFQATT and CDR2 is SNEGSKA in the germline V gene (reference sequence). This CDR3 region has 13 residues. In DNA form, the CDR3 reads TGCAGTGCTAGAGCGACGGGACTCCACGAGCAGTACTTC. Translating gives CSARATGLHEQYF.

The V call is TRBV9, the J call TRBJ1-2; tentative D call: TRBD1 (5 bases). The ends were cut back, 0 bases at V and 4 bases at J, with 13 bases in the middle. This CDR3 is 15 amino acids long. CDR1 and CDR2 (germline): SGDLS, YYNGEE. This CDR3 reads CASSVAIGAVYGYTF. CDR3 DNA sequence: TGTGCCAGCAGCGTAGCTATAGGGGCCGTCTATGGCTACACCTTC. Using reference TRBV9 and TRBJ1-2 for the parts outside the CDR3, the full variable domain is DSGVTQTPKHLITATGQRVTLRCSPRSGDLSVYWYQQSLDQGLQFLIQYYNGEERAKGNILERFSAQQFPDLHSELNLSSLELGDSALYFCASSVAIGAVYGYTFGSGTRLTVV.

This clonotype was seen a handful of times. V gene TRBV5-1 combines with J gene TRBJ2-3; TRBD2 aligns across 9 bases. V shed 0 bases and J 5 bases; nucleotides not matched to a gene: 7. The germline CDR1 and CDR2 sequences are SGHRS and YFSETQ. This CDR3 is built from 16 residues. CDR3 nucleotides: TGCGCCAGCAGCTTGGGCAATAGCGGGAGTCAAGATACGCAGTATTTT. It codes for CASSLGNSGSQDTQYF.

The chain combines TRBV7-2 with TRBJ2-1, with D unclear. Trimming removed 6 bases from V and 2 bases from J, with 8 bases in between. Germline V lookup: CDR1 SGHTA, CDR2 FQGNSA. This CDR3 has 13 amino acids. CDR3 coding DNA: TGTGCCAGCAGTCAGCCCCCCTACAATGAGCAGTTCTTC. Its protein is CASSQPPYNEQFF.

There are a few counts of this clonotype. The chain combines TRBV30 with TRBJ2-6; perhaps TRBD1 as D (6 bases). This CDR3 comprises 13 residues. The germline gives CDR1 GTSNPN, CDR2 SVGIG (reference sequence). V dropped 2 bases and J dropped 6 bases, with 8 bases sitting between them. CDR3 region: CAWSPGAANVLTF. CDR3 DNA: TGTGCCTGGAGTCCAGGGGCGGCCAACGTCCTGACTTTC.

The V call is TRBV20-1, the J call TRBJ2-1, with 10 bases that match TRBD2. The V gene end was trimmed by 6 bases and the J gene end by 10 bases; junction bases not matched to a gene: 6. This CDR3 has 12 amino acids. Germline CDR1 is DFQATT and CDR2 is SNEGSKA (reference sequence). This chain's CDR3 is CSAQGLAEEQFF. The CDR3 DNA is TGCAGTGCCCAAGGACTAGCGGAAGAGCAGTTCTTC.

This chain connects TRBV20-1 to TRBJ1-1; D ambiguous. The CDR3 covers 15 residues. Trimming removed 2 bases from V and 0 bases from J, with 13 bases in between. Germline CDR1 DFQATT, CDR2 SNEGSKA (reference sequence). CDR3 loop: CSARWAGGLNTEAFF. The CDR3 DNA is TGCAGTGCTAGATGGGCAGGCGGATTGAACACTGAAGCTTTCTTT.

There are a few counts of this clonotype. The V call is TRBV11-2, the J call TRBJ1-3; maybe TRBD1 (6 bases). Germline V CDR1 and CDR2: SGHAT, FQNNGV. The CDR3 runs 16 residues. Trimming took off 1 base at V and 3 bases at J, with 13 bases between the two ends. CDR3 DNA: TGTGCCAGCAGCTTAGTGGCGGGGGCCGGTGGAAACACCATATATTTT. Its translation is CASSLVAGAGGNTIYF.

The CDR3 reads CASSRTSVYNEQFF. CDR3 bases: TGTGCCAGCAGCCGGACTAGCGTATACAATGAGCAGTTCTTC. The gene calls are TRBV3-1 and TRBJ2-1, with TRBD2 matching over 9 bases. The germline gives CDR1 LGHDT, CDR2 YNNKEL (reference sequence). J lost 4 bases, V lost 4 bases, and 2 bases had no gene match. CDR3 length equals 14 residues.

This clonotype was recorded at least ten times. The V call is TRBV7-2, the J call TRBJ2-2; the D is unclear. The CDR3 is made up of 13 amino acids. CDR1 is SGHTA, CDR2 FQGNSA, per germline. Between the trimmed V and J ends, which lost 3 bases and 3 bases, there was a span of 5 bases. As DNA, the CDR3 is TGTGCCAGCAGCTTCGACTACACCGGGGAGCTGTTTTTT. It is translated as CASSFDYTGELFF.

This clonotype was counted at least ten times. The V gene is TRBV2, the J gene TRBJ2-5; D might be TRBD2 (6 bases). Germline CDR1 and CDR2: SNHLY and FYNNEI. V lost 3 bases, J lost 5 bases, and 10 bases lay in between. This CDR3 is built from 13 residues. CDR3 protein: CASSEGLGETQYF. In DNA, the CDR3 is TGTGCCAGCAGTGAGGGACTCGGGGAGACCCAGTACTTC.

This clonotype appeared many times. The gene calls are TRBV6-5 and TRBJ1-5; 7 bases map to TRBD1. This CDR3 comprises 13 residues. V shed 5 bases and J 4 bases; nucleotides not matched to a gene: 2. Looked up from germline, CDR1 is MNHEY and CDR2 is SVGAGI. In DNA, the CDR3 is TGTGCCAGCAGTGAGACAGGGAATCAGCCCCAGCATTTT. Amino acid sequence: CASSETGNQPQHF.

CDR3 coding DNA: TGTGCCATACAGATCCCCATCTCCTACAATGAGCAGTTCTTC. Translated, it gives CAIQIPISYNEQFF. The chain uses TRBV9 and TRBJ2-1, with unresolved D. Trimming left V 9 bases short and J 0 bases short, with 13 bases between. Germline loops: CDR1 SGDLS, CDR2 YYNGEE. The CDR3 covers 14 residues. The full variable domain, with the rest looked up from reference TRBV9 and TRBJ2-1, is DSGVTQTPKHLITATGQRVTLRCSPRSGDLSVYWYQQSLDQGLQFLIQYYNGEERAKGNILERFSAQQFPDLHSELNLSSLELGDSALYFCAIQIPISYNEQFFGPGTRLTVL.

This clonotype was detected many times. The chain joins TRBV28 to TRBJ1-3; TRBD1 is a possible D gene (5 bases). V was cut by 8 bases and J by 3 bases, with 14 bases left in between. The CDR3 has 14 amino acids. Germline CDR1 is MDHEN and CDR2 is SYDVKM. In DNA, the CDR3 is TGTGCCAGCGTCGGCGGGGGAATTGGAAACACCATATATTTT. It is translated as CASVGGGIGNTIYF.

The chain carries TRBV29-1 and TRBJ1-1, with TRBD1 as a possible D gene (6 bases). The CDR3 has 13 amino acids. V lost 6 bases and J 4 bases, leaving 15 bases between the germline ends. Germline V gene lookup returns CDR1 SQVTM and CDR2 ANQGSEA. The CDR3 sequence is CSVRQARGTEAFF. The CDR3 nucleotides read TGCAGCGTAAGACAGGCCAGGGGCACTGAAGCTTTCTTT.

This clonotype was seen a handful of times. The chain couples TRBV11-3 to TRBJ2-3; D uncertain. This CDR3 region has 13 residues. Trimming left V 3 bases short and J 2 bases short, with 6 bases between. The germline V gene encodes CDR1 SGHNT and CDR2 YENEEA. The CDR3 is CASSFAVTDTQYF. As DNA, the CDR3 is TGTGCCAGCAGCTTTGCGGTCACAGATACGCAGTATTTT.

This clonotype occurred many times. J is TRBJ1-2 and V is TRBV29-1; TRBD1 aligns across 7 bases. V lost 1 base, J lost 7 bases, and 9 bases stayed unmatched. Germline CDR1 and CDR2: SQVTM and ANQGSEA. The CDR3 is made up of 14 amino acids. The chain's CDR3 is CSVEGTGRTGGYTF. The CDR3 DNA reads as TGCAGCGTTGAAGGGACAGGCAGAACAGGTGGCTACACCTTC.

This clonotype is medium-sized (0.01 to 0.1%) in the sample. V and J are TRBV6-5 and TRBJ1-1, with D unresolved. V lost 0 bases and J lost 1, with 6 bases in between. The germline CDR1 and CDR2 sequences are MNHEY and SVGAGI. The CDR3 extends over 14 amino acids. CDR3 amino acids: CASSYSRENTEAFF. Here the CDR3 DNA reads TGTGCCAGCAGTTACTCACGCGAGAACACTGAAGCTTTCTTT.

This clonotype was observed many times. The chain has TRBV28 and TRBJ2-1; no reliable D call. The germline gives CDR1 MDHEN, CDR2 SYDVKM. This CDR3 comprises 13 residues. Trimming pared 9 bases from V and 5 bases from J, leaving 14 bases between. This chain's CDR3 is CASKAGSDNEQFF. Here the CDR3 DNA reads TGTGCCAGTAAGGCCGGGTCCGACAATGAGCAGTTCTTC. Drawing the rest from reference TRBV28 and TRBJ2-1, the complete variable domain is DVKVTQSSRYLVKRTGEKVFLECVQDMDHENMFWYRQDPGLGLRLIYFSYDVKMKEKGDIPEGYSVSREKKERFSLILESASTNQTSMYLCASKAGSDNEQFFGPGTRLTVL.